This is a list of T cell receptor beta chains from one sample in a study of beta chain features in type 1 diabetes. Sequenced by immunoSEQ multiplex PCR; TCRdb stores in-frame clones only, minus some. Of more than 85,000 clones listed, under 40% are singletons. Sequencing was done on a sample of stem cell memory CD4+ T cells from blood. Receptors originate from a woman aged 18-35 years in good health. CDR3s include the opening cysteine and the closing phenylalanine or tryptophan. D genes are given only for firm matches. Expanded clones are given a class, and other clones once, few, many or no size at all.

CDR3aa: CASRSSERQETQYF; CDR3nt: TGTGCCAGCAGATCTAGCGAGCGCCAAGAGACCCAGTACTTC; j_gene: TRBJ2-5; v_gene: TRBV6-6; abundance: .; d_gene: .
CDR3aa: CASSPREQGANEQYF; CDR3nt: TGTGCCAGCTCACCACGGGAACAGGGGGCGAACGAGCAGTACTTC; j_gene: TRBJ2-7; v_gene: TRBV18; abundance: few; d_gene: TRBD1
CDR3aa: CASSPPTRAGELFF; CDR3nt: TGTGCCAGCAGCCCCCCGACTAGGGCCGGGGAGCTGTTTTTT; j_gene: TRBJ2-2; v_gene: TRBV13; abundance: .; d_gene: .
CDR3aa: CASSLLLAGADEQFF; CDR3nt: TGTGCCAGCAGCTTGTTACTAGCGGGAGCGGATGAGCAGTTCTTC; j_gene: TRBJ2-1; v_gene: TRBV5-4; abundance: few; d_gene: TRBD2
CDR3aa: CASSQRLAKTDTQYF; CDR3nt: TGTGCCAGCAGCCAAAGACTAGCGAAAACAGATACGCAGTATTTT; j_gene: TRBJ2-3; v_gene: TRBV13; abundance: few; d_gene: TRBD2
CDR3aa: CASRVQVSLTDTQYF; CDR3nt: TGCGCCAGCAGGGTACAGGTATCCCTCACAGATACGCAGTATTTT; j_gene: TRBJ2-3; v_gene: TRBV5-1; abundance: .; d_gene: .
CDR3aa: CAILGTGEATDTQYF; CDR3nt: TGTGCCATCCTGGGGACGGGAGAGGCGACAGATACGCAGTATTTT; j_gene: TRBJ2-3; v_gene: TRBV10-3; abundance: few; d_gene: .
CDR3aa: CASSQEDRRDYGYTF; CDR3nt: TGCGCCAGCAGCCAAGAGGACAGGAGGGACTATGGCTACACCTTC; j_gene: TRBJ1-2; v_gene: TRBV4-3; abundance: .; d_gene: TRBD1
CDR3aa: CASSPPGGFNEQYF; CDR3nt: TGTGCCAGCAGCCCCCCCGGGGGGTTTAACGAGCAGTACTTC; j_gene: TRBJ2-7; v_gene: TRBV27; abundance: .; d_gene: TRBD2
CDR3aa: CATGDFPREQYF; CDR3nt: TGTGCCACCGGGGACTTCCCCCGCGAGCAGTACTTC; j_gene: TRBJ2-7; v_gene: TRBV28; abundance: .; d_gene: .
CDR3aa: CSVARGSEQFF; CDR3nt: TGCAGCGTTGCCAGGGGGAGTGAGCAGTTCTTC; j_gene: TRBJ2-1; v_gene: TRBV29-1; abundance: many; d_gene: TRBD1
CDR3aa: CASSFHTPTYRGHHYEQYF; CDR3nt: TGTGCCAGCAGTTTTCACACCCCGACATACAGGGGACATCACTACGAGCAGTACTTC; j_gene: TRBJ2-7; v_gene: TRBV28; abundance: .; d_gene: TRBD1
CDR3aa: CASSRVTANTEAFF; CDR3nt: TGCGCCAGCAGCCGAGTGACAGCGAACACTGAAGCTTTCTTT; j_gene: TRBJ1-1; v_gene: TRBV4-1; abundance: few; d_gene: .
CDR3aa: CASSMERGYTF; CDR3nt: TGTGCCAGTAGTATGGAGAGGGGCTACACCTTC; j_gene: TRBJ1-2; v_gene: TRBV19; abundance: .; d_gene: .
CDR3aa: CASSLVSGSVYEQYF; CDR3nt: TGTGCCAGCAGCTTAGTTAGCGGGAGTGTCTACGAGCAGTACTTC; j_gene: TRBJ2-7; v_gene: TRBV7-2; abundance: .; d_gene: TRBD2
CDR3aa: CASSFPREQYF; CDR3nt: TGTGCCAGCAGTTTCCCCCGGGAGCAGTACTTC; j_gene: TRBJ2-7; v_gene: TRBV28; abundance: few; d_gene: .
CDR3aa: CAISQLTGGDEQYF; CDR3nt: TGTGCCATCAGCCAACTTACAGGAGGGGACGAGCAGTACTTC; j_gene: TRBJ2-7; v_gene: TRBV10-3; abundance: .; d_gene: .
CDR3aa: CASSPRGGLAGGNNEQFF; CDR3nt: TGTGCCAGCAGCCCGCGGGGAGGACTAGCGGGAGGGAACAATGAGCAGTTCTTC; j_gene: TRBJ2-1; v_gene: TRBV5-4; abundance: .; d_gene: TRBD2
CDR3aa: CATGLPGQYF; CDR3nt: TGTGCCACAGGACTGCCGGGGCAGTACTTC; j_gene: TRBJ2-7; v_gene: TRBV6-5; abundance: .; d_gene: .
CDR3aa: CSAIEAKQFF; CDR3nt: TGCAGTGCTATTGAGGCAAAGCAGTTCTTC; j_gene: TRBJ2-1; v_gene: TRBV20-1; abundance: .; d_gene: .
CDR3aa: CASSSLSEQFF; CDR3nt: TGTGCCAGCAGTTCCCTCAGTGAGCAGTTCTTC; j_gene: TRBJ2-1; v_gene: TRBV28; abundance: few; d_gene: .
CDR3aa: CASSSGPGGNYGYTF; CDR3nt: TGTGCCAGCAGTTCTGGTCCCGGGGGGAACTATGGCTACACCTTC; j_gene: TRBJ1-2; v_gene: TRBV6-6; abundance: once; d_gene: .
CDR3aa: CASSRSTRTGYNEQFF; CDR3nt: TGTGCCAGCAGCCGATCAACTAGAACCGGCTACAATGAGCAGTTCTTC; j_gene: TRBJ2-1; v_gene: TRBV5-6; abundance: .; d_gene: .
CDR3aa: CASSPARTGGGTDTQYF; CDR3nt: TGTGCCAGCTCACCCGCTCGCACAGGGGGCGGCACAGATACGCAGTATTTT; j_gene: TRBJ2-3; v_gene: TRBV18; abundance: .; d_gene: TRBD1
CDR3aa: CASSSGQSNQPQHF; CDR3nt: TGTGCCAGCAGCTCAGGACAGTCCAATCAGCCCCAGCATTTT; j_gene: TRBJ1-5; v_gene: TRBV5-5; abundance: few; d_gene: .
CDR3aa: CASSPRAGAYNEQFF; CDR3nt: TGTGCCAGCAGCCCTAGAGCGGGAGCCTACAATGAGCAGTTCTTC; j_gene: TRBJ2-1; v_gene: TRBV7-2; abundance: .; d_gene: TRBD2
CDR3aa: CASSVRLAGNNEQFF; CDR3nt: TGTGCCAGCAGCGTACGACTAGCGGGTAACAATGAGCAGTTCTTC; j_gene: TRBJ2-1; v_gene: TRBV7-3; abundance: .; d_gene: TRBD2
CDR3aa: CASSYSRETQYF; CDR3nt: TGTGCCAGCAGTTACTCCCGGGAGACCCAGTACTTC; j_gene: TRBJ2-5; v_gene: TRBV6-5; abundance: few; d_gene: .
CDR3aa: CASSPWGLGVGELFF; CDR3nt: TGTGCCAGCAGCCCTTGGGGCCTAGGGGTCGGGGAGCTGTTTTTT; j_gene: TRBJ2-2; v_gene: TRBV2; abundance: .; d_gene: .
CDR3aa: CASSALGLAGLEQYF; CDR3nt: TGCGCCAGCAGCGCCCTGGGACTAGCAGGGCTCGAGCAGTACTTC; j_gene: TRBJ2-7; v_gene: TRBV5-1; abundance: .; d_gene: TRBD2
CDR3aa: CATSRDIYADEQFF; CDR3nt: TGTGCCACCAGCAGAGATATTTATGCGGATGAGCAGTTCTTC; j_gene: TRBJ2-1; v_gene: TRBV15; abundance: .; d_gene: .
CDR3aa: CASSLVGGAGEKLFF; CDR3nt: TGTGCCAGCAGCTTGGTAGGGGGCGCGGGTGAAAAACTGTTTTTT; j_gene: TRBJ1-4; v_gene: TRBV5-6; abundance: few; d_gene: TRBD1
CDR3aa: CASSLVGTGSRDTQYF; CDR3nt: TGCGCCAGCAGCTTGGTCGGGACAGGGTCGCGGGATACGCAGTATTTT; j_gene: TRBJ2-3; v_gene: TRBV5-1; abundance: .; d_gene: TRBD1
CDR3aa: CASSLRTAGLEQFF; CDR3nt: TGTGCCAGCAGTCTCCGTACCGCGGGACTAGAGCAGTTCTTC; j_gene: TRBJ2-1; v_gene: TRBV27; abundance: few; d_gene: TRBD2
CDR3aa: CASSRTGLRDQPQHF; CDR3nt: TGCGCTAGCAGTCGTACAGGGTTGAGGGATCAGCCCCAGCATTTT; j_gene: TRBJ1-5; v_gene: TRBV23-1; abundance: .; d_gene: .
CDR3aa: CASRRAPYEQYF; CDR3nt: TGTGCCAGCAGACGCGCCCCCTACGAGCAGTACTTC; j_gene: TRBJ2-7; v_gene: TRBV28; abundance: .; d_gene: .
CDR3aa: CSVEQARGLF; CDR3nt: TGCAGCGTTGAACAAGCCCGGGGACTGTTT; j_gene: TRBJ2-3; v_gene: TRBV29-1; abundance: few; d_gene: .
CDR3aa: CSLWGQGNTGELFF; CDR3nt: TGCAGCCTCTGGGGACAGGGGAACACCGGGGAGCTGTTTTTT; j_gene: TRBJ2-2; v_gene: TRBV29-1; abundance: .; d_gene: TRBD1
CDR3aa: CASSPPGLAAYEQYF; CDR3nt: TGTGCCAGCAGTCCCCCGGGACTAGCGGCCTACGAGCAGTACTTC; j_gene: TRBJ2-7; v_gene: TRBV28; abundance: .; d_gene: TRBD2
CDR3aa: CTSGTSGRLSTDTQYF; CDR3nt: TGCACCAGCGGGACTAGCGGGAGGCTTAGCACAGATACGCAGTATTTT; j_gene: TRBJ2-3; v_gene: TRBV1; abundance: .; d_gene: .
CDR3aa: CASSVTSYGEQFF; CDR3nt: TGTGCCAGCAGCGTGACTAGCTATGGTGAGCAGTTCTTC; j_gene: TRBJ2-1; v_gene: TRBV9; abundance: once; d_gene: TRBD2
CDR3aa: CSVEEIWDRAQRAGRQYF; CDR3nt: TGCAGCGTTGAAGAAATCTGGGACAGAGCCCAGCGGGCAGGGCGGCAGTATTTT; j_gene: TRBJ2-3; v_gene: TRBV29-1; abundance: .; d_gene: .
CDR3aa: CASTRTGAINYGYTF; CDR3nt: TGTGCCAGCACTAGGACAGGGGCGATTAACTATGGCTACACCTTC; j_gene: TRBJ1-2; v_gene: TRBV28; abundance: .; d_gene: TRBD1
CDR3aa: CASSQRTGVQPQHF; CDR3nt: TGTGCCAGCAGCCAGCGGACAGGGGTACAGCCCCAGCATTTT; j_gene: TRBJ1-5; v_gene: TRBV4-2; abundance: .; d_gene: TRBD1
CDR3aa: CASSPGTGGYNEQFF; CDR3nt: TGTGCCAGTAGTCCCGGGACAGGGGGTTACAATGAGCAGTTCTTC; j_gene: TRBJ2-1; v_gene: TRBV19; abundance: .; d_gene: TRBD1
CDR3aa: CASSPGTGYSGNTIYF; CDR3nt: TGTGCCAGCAGTCCCGGGACAGGTTACTCTGGAAACACCATATATTTT; j_gene: TRBJ1-3; v_gene: TRBV7-2; abundance: few; d_gene: TRBD1
CDR3aa: CSVGTRFGTGGWQFF; CDR3nt: TGCAGCGTTGGAACTCGTTTTGGAACAGGGGGATGGCAGTTCTTC; j_gene: TRBJ2-1; v_gene: TRBV29-1; abundance: .; d_gene: TRBD1
CDR3aa: CASSPGQYEQYF; CDR3nt: TGCGCCAGCAGCCCCGGACAGTACGAGCAGTACTTC; j_gene: TRBJ2-7; v_gene: TRBV5-1; abundance: .; d_gene: .
CDR3aa: CASRGQGTQPQHF; CDR3nt: TGTGCCAGTAGGGGACAGGGTACCCAGCCCCAGCATTTT; j_gene: TRBJ1-5; v_gene: TRBV19; abundance: few; d_gene: TRBD1
CDR3aa: CASSFQDRASGYTF; CDR3nt: TGTGCCAGCAGCTTTCAAGACAGGGCGAGTGGCTACACCTTC; j_gene: TRBJ1-2; v_gene: TRBV11-2; abundance: .; d_gene: TRBD1